This TCR beta chain was captured in a study of tumor and adjacent non-tumor tissue in lung cancer. Study-wide results and caveats: TCR diversity was significantly greater in tumor than normal lung tissue.

Trimming pared 0 bases from V and 3 bases from J, leaving 13 bases between. Germline CDR1 reads SGHRS; CDR2 reads YFSETQ. The CDR3 sequence is 15 residues long. Of note for this clonotype: Its antigen is as yet unknown. One base away lies a much larger clone, so this may be a sequencing read error.

The library came from three nested PCR rounds adapted from ARM-PCR protocols. TCRdb re-called the multiplex PCR reads through MiXCR, storing one row per CDR3 protein. The sample includes roughly 48,000 distinct CDR3 sequences, 64% of them seen just once. RNA was extracted from bulk tissue without any cell sorting. This non-tumor lung sample came from over 3 cm beyond the tumor edge. The sequence derives from a woman in her 70s with non-small cell lung cancer. This chain uses TRBV5-1 with TRBJ2-7, with D perhaps TRBD1 (6 bases). Input material: distant non-tumor lung tissue. The DNA of the CDR3 is TGCGCCAGCAGCTTGGCCCAACAGGGTTACTACGAGCAGTACTTC. Its protein is CASSLAQQGYYEQYF.